These T cell receptor beta chains were read from a single sample in a study of blood T cells in healthy people across ages. TCRdb redid the calling of the 5' RACE reads with MiXCR, one entry per CDR3 protein. The profile shows 800,000 or so distinct CDR3 sequences, roughly 25% of them singletons. The data were also submitted as part of a second study, on T cells of mothers and their children.

Sequencing was done on a sample of blood. These receptors were obtained from a boy between 10 and 17 years old in good health. The conserved cysteine and the conserved F or W are not part of the CDR3 here. A D gene is named only where the DNA matches it firmly.

cdr3_length d_call j_call v_call cdr3_aa
12 TRBD1 - TRBV20-1 SAHPGGNFYEQY
11 TRBD2 TRBJ2-7 TRBV28 ASSRLTSAEQY
13 TRBD1 TRBJ2-1 TRBV28 ASSVVDRDDNEQF
13 - TRBJ2-4 TRBV6-5 ARHRTGSAKNIQY
13 TRBD2 TRBJ2-1 TRBV4-3 ASSSASGSYNEQF
12 - - TRBV7-9 ASSPNGASYEQY
13 - TRBJ2-1 TRBV11-2 ASSHGLTPYNEQF
14 TRBD1 TRBJ1-2 TRBV7-2 ASSSPGTGTSGGYT
12 - TRBJ1-4 TRBV30 AWSTRRSNEKLF
14 - TRBJ2-6 TRBV28 ASSLVGGSGANVLT
11 - TRBJ2-7 TRBV6-5 ASKKGLPYEQY
13 TRBD1 TRBJ2-5 TRBV5-1 ASSPGQLLQETQY
12 - TRBJ2-5 TRBV28 ASSLLNVQETQY
13 - TRBJ1-5 TRBV28 ASSLSAGSNQPQH
13 - TRBJ1-3 TRBV6-5 ASRPSQGNGNTIY
11 - TRBJ1-2 TRBV27 ASREGPNYGYT
11 TRBD1 TRBJ1-1 TRBV12-3/TRBV12-4 ASSSGQGREAF
16 - TRBJ2-7 TRBV20-1 SARDRARATRDPYEQY
15 TRBD1 TRBJ1-2 TRBV4-3 ASSQDLLRGRGYGYT
14 - TRBJ2-2 TRBV6-1 ASSTQTWGTTGELF
13 TRBD1 TRBJ2-7 TRBV29-1 SVARDRGLDGEQY
12 TRBD2 TRBJ2-5 TRBV28 AAGLAVKGETQY
11 - TRBJ1-4 TRBV9 ASSFDPNEKLF
13 - TRBJ2-2 TRBV5-6 ASSPLSGNTGELF
11 - - TRBV7-2 ASSFGGANEQY
11 TRBD1 TRBJ1-1 TRBV7-9 ASSSGQRSEAF
15 - - TRBV28 ASSFPVVQTGEDEQY
11 - TRBJ1-2 TRBV29-1 SAPDRDYYGYT
10 - TRBJ2-5 TRBV7-2 ASSPFAETQY
15 - TRBJ2-3 TRBV24-1 ATSGRIEGHCTDTQY
10 - TRBJ2-5 TRBV7-2 ASSRDSETQY
12 TRBD2 TRBJ2-1 TRBV6-2/TRBV6-3 ASSAGGLDNEQF
15 - TRBJ2-6 TRBV15 ATSRVAWRAGANVLT
10 - TRBJ2-7 TRBV12-3/TRBV12-4 AGSTTDCEQY
11 TRBD2 TRBJ2-7 TRBV6-2/TRBV6-3 AGHRGGSYEQY
11 - TRBJ2-3 TRBV20-1 SARDPVQDTQY
16 - TRBJ2-5 TRBV28 ASGRSSIRQDRQETQY
13 TRBD2 - TRBV7-8 ASSLVAGGLDEQF
13 - TRBJ2-3 TRBV9 ASSTRVSGTDTQY
15 TRBD1 TRBJ2-7 TRBV18 ASSPPAGGPKGYEQY
15 TRBD1 TRBJ1-5 TRBV6-2/TRBV6-3 ASSYSSQGASNQPQH
11 - TRBJ1-2 TRBV12-3/TRBV12-4 ASSLRGFSGYT
13 - TRBJ1-2 TRBV24-1 ATSDLRQPPYGYT
11 - TRBJ2-7 TRBV9 ASSLFWGDEQY
11 - TRBJ1-3 TRBV28 ASSLGHRNTIY
13 TRBD1 TRBJ2-1 TRBV7-3 ASSLTYRGEDEQF